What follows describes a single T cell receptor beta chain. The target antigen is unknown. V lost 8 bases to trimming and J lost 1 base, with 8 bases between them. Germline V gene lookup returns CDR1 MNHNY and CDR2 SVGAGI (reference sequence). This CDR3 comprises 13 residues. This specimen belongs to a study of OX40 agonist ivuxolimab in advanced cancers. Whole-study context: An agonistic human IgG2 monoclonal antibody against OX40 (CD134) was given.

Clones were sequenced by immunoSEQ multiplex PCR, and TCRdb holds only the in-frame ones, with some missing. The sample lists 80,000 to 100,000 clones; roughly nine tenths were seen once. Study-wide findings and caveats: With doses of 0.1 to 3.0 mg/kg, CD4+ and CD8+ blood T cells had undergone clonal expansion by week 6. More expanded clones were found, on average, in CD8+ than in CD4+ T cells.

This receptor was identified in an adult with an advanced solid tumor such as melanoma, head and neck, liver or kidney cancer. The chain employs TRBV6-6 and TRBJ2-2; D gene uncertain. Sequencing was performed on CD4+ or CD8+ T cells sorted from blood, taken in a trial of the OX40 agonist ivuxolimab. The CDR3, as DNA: TGTGCCAGCTCCGTAATGAACACCGGGGAGCTGTTTTTT. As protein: CASSVMNTGELFF.